The rows below give T cell receptor beta chains drawn from one sample of a study of identical twins. MiXCR, run by TCRdb on the 5' RACE reads, gives a single entry per CDR3 protein. Counted here are hundreds of thousands of distinct CDR3 sequences, roughly 8.6% occurring once; the ten biggest clones make up roughly 2%. The same data also went into a second study, on yellow fever vaccine responses in identical twins.

Sequencing used memory (CD45RO+) T cells sorted from blood. The receptors were gathered from a woman younger than 35 in good health. Both conserved end residues are part of each CDR3.

cdr3_length v_call cdr3_aa
14 TRBV7-8 CASSLSQINTEAFF
17 TRBV3-1 CASSLRTSGQGANVLTF
17 TRBV20-1 CLAPHGAGGASYNEQFF
14 TRBV2 CASNPDGLNQPQHF
11 TRBV20-1 CSAANTYEQYF
14 TRBV3-1 CASSRMASDNEQFF
13 TRBV12-3/TRBV12-4 CASSFDGRSEQYF
15 TRBV7-9 CASSLGALTLETQYF
17 TRBV5-1 CASSWGQGRRGQETQYF
14 TRBV5-6 CASSSQGQGNEQFF
15 TRBV4-1 CASSQVTTWDTEAFF
15 TRBV9 CASSVEGRGLETHTF
20 TRBV21-1 CASSKKTSGRPNPTYNEQFF
15 TRBV7-3 CASSLGLSSPDTQYF
14 TRBV24-1 CATSDFGQNNEQFF
14 TRBV7-9 CASSVRELAETQYF
16 TRBV2 CASSEAGTGDNSPLHF
13 TRBV10-3 CAAHSGTHQPQHF
15 TRBV2 CASSDRSGNTGELFF
12 TRBV27 CASSNRGETQYF
14 TRBV12-3/TRBV12-4 CASSLGQGRHIQYF
18 TRBV7-8 CASSLANSRLGSYNEQFF
14 TRBV27 CASSLTWGDQPQHF
14 TRBV18 CASSPRTMNTEAFF
16 TRBV11-3 CASSLAGDPSYNEQFF
16 TRBV3-1 CASSRGSGGAGDTQYF
15 TRBV10-3 CAIRTGLADYNEQFF
14 TRBV28 CASSFSGRWYEQYF
14 TRBV20-1 CSARLGFMNTEAFF
15 TRBV3-1 CASSQISGGTDTQYF
13 TRBV5-1 CASSPMTEEKLFF
16 TRBV7-8 CASSPILGAMNTEAFF
14 TRBV12-3/TRBV12-4 CASRRTPDNYGYTF
21 TRBV4-2 CASSQRGTARLAGGAWDTQYF
14 TRBV7-2 CASSLSGGSYEQYF
16 TRBV9 CASSPTAGHLAYEQYF
16 TRBV18 CASSPRTAGDRSPLHF